The rows below give T cell receptor beta chains drawn from one sample of a study of T cells in lung cancer brain metastases. Produced via immunoSEQ multiplex PCR; TCRdb's table is partial and in-frame only. The sample lists several thousand clones, over 65% seen once, with around a tenth in the top ten. Material: tumor tissue from a brain metastasis. These receptors all come from a woman aged 50 to 60 with non-small cell lung cancer that had spread to the brain. Both conserved end residues are trimmed from each CDR3. Each record gives: J gene, V gene, D gene, CDR3 protein. D genes are given only for firm matches.

J: TRBJ1-1
V: TRBV4-3
D: .
CDR3: ASSQGSGASEAF

J: TRBJ2-1
V: TRBV7-2
D: .
CDR3: ASSLTWTVNEQF

J: TRBJ2-3
V: TRBV6-6
D: TRBD2
CDR3: ASSFGRSDTQY

J: TRBJ2-7
V: TRBV28
D: .
CDR3: ASSFNPRDNYEQY

J: TRBJ1-1
V: TRBV10-1
D: TRBD1
CDR3: ASVDSEPGQGVNTEAF

J: TRBJ2-4
V: TRBV7-9
D: .
CDR3: ASSLYPDGNIQY

J: TRBJ2-5
V: TRBV29-1
D: TRBD2
CDR3: SVGGTQETQY

J: TRBJ2-7
V: TRBV28
D: .
CDR3: ASSLWVGESYEQY

J: TRBJ2-7
V: TRBV27
D: TRBD1
CDR3: ASSVGTGFVYEQY

J: TRBJ1-3
V: TRBV2
D: .
CDR3: ASSSQGNTIY

J: TRBJ2-7
V: TRBV2
D: TRBD1
CDR3: ASSGGQGVGEQY

J: TRBJ1-4
V: TRBV15
D: .
CDR3: ATSRDMEAATKLF

J: TRBJ2-7
V: TRBV29-1
D: .
CDR3: SVRGEAYEQY

J: TRBJ2-6
V: TRBV27
D: .
CDR3: ASSFTGANVLT

J: TRBJ2-1
V: TRBV4-3
D: .
CDR3: ASSRGGRGNSYNEQF

J: TRBJ2-3
V: TRBV30
D: .
CDR3: AWSLGDTQY

J: TRBJ2-1
V: TRBV7-3
D: TRBD2
CDR3: ASSLVGLAGEDEQF

J: TRBJ2-6
V: TRBV27
D: .
CDR3: ASSLLLQGSGANVLT

J: TRBJ2-7
V: TRBV28
D: .
CDR3: ASSLSGAERYVGQY

J: TRBJ2-3
V: TRBV7-2
D: .
CDR3: ASSPKVYGEFKADTQY

J: TRBJ2-1
V: TRBV5-6
D: .
CDR3: ASSLDTHNEQF

J: TRBJ2-7
V: TRBV27
D: .
CDR3: ASSPRQVPGHEQY

J: TRBJ2-5
V: TRBV4-2
D: .
CDR3: ASSQGRRLQETQY

J: TRBJ2-5
V: TRBV6-1
D: .
CDR3: ASSEQKETQY

J: TRBJ2-1
V: TRBV6-5
D: .
CDR3: ASSPTRPGIDEQF

J: TRBJ2-7
V: TRBV29-1
D: TRBD1
CDR3: SAKGQAFYEQY

J: TRBJ1-3
V: TRBV10-3
D: .
CDR3: AIRSADSGNTIY

J: TRBJ2-5
V: TRBV4-2
D: .
CDR3: ASSQSAGQKETQY

J: TRBJ1-1
V: TRBV7-2
D: TRBD1
CDR3: ASSRGGQAGTEAF

J: TRBJ1-3
V: TRBV30
D: .
CDR3: AWRGTAGNTIY

J: TRBJ1-1
V: TRBV6-1
D: TRBD1
CDR3: ASIRTGNTEAF

J: TRBJ1-4
V: TRBV27
D: .
CDR3: ASSLLGSEKLF

J: TRBJ2-2
V: TRBV18
D: .
CDR3: ASSPSAKNTGELF

J: TRBJ2-7
V: TRBV7-9
D: .
CDR3: ASSLAWDEQY

J: TRBJ2-7
V: TRBV5-6
D: TRBD2
CDR3: ASSLGGRAFEQY

J: TRBJ2-3
V: TRBV2
D: .
CDR3: ASTVSRSTDTQY

J: TRBJ2-3
V: TRBV27
D: .
CDR3: ASRNIGTVSTDTQY

J: TRBJ2-1
V: TRBV12-5
D: .
CDR3: ASGHTWNEQF

J: TRBJ2-7
V: TRBV6-5
D: TRBD2
CDR3: ASSWGTSELGEQY

J: TRBJ1-3
V: TRBV11-2
D: .
CDR3: ASSLAGADTIY

J: TRBJ1-1
V: TRBV28
D: .
CDR3: ASSSLTRAALEAF

J: TRBJ1-1
V: TRBV29-1
D: TRBD1
CDR3: SATGTGRNTEAF

J: TRBJ2-7
V: TRBV5-1
D: .
CDR3: ASSLGPGSNEQY

J: TRBJ2-7
V: TRBV18
D: .
CDR3: ASSPTGFYEQY

J: TRBJ2-1
V: TRBV7-9
D: TRBD2
CDR3: ASSLLEAGGYNEQF

J: TRBJ2-5
V: TRBV7-2
D: TRBD1
CDR3: ASRRGQGGETQY

J: TRBJ2-1
V: TRBV5-1
D: .
CDR3: ASSGGPTYNEQF

J: TRBJ2-7
V: TRBV11-2
D: .
CDR3: ASSPRVSSYEQY

J: TRBJ1-2
V: TRBV28
D: .
CDR3: ATKVRVDGYT

J: TRBJ2-3
V: TRBV9
D: .
CDR3: ASTNIPEGSTQY

J: TRBJ1-5
V: TRBV2
D: TRBD1
CDR3: ASRPGGGQPQH

J: TRBJ1-4
V: TRBV5-4
D: TRBD1
CDR3: ASSLGLTGGSPSEKLF

J: TRBJ2-7
V: TRBV9
D: TRBD2
CDR3: ASSVERPSGAPEQY

J: TRBJ2-1
V: TRBV7-7
D: .
CDR3: ASSPRLSSYNEQF

J: TRBJ2-1
V: TRBV28
D: .
CDR3: ASSLWDFEQF

J: TRBJ2-7
V: TRBV4-2
D: TRBD2
CDR3: ASSPQGFSGGSYEQY

J: TRBJ1-3
V: TRBV27
D: .
CDR3: ASSFSFGGSQRGNTIY

J: TRBJ1-4
V: TRBV9
D: .
CDR3: ASSERGDNNEKLF

J: TRBJ2-2
V: TRBV4-3
D: .
CDR3: ASSQGWGANTGELF